This TCR beta chain was retrieved from a study of cytomegalovirus exposure and HLA in healthy donors. CDR3 size: 14 residues. V was pared by 5 bases and J by 4 bases, with 5 bases of the junction left unmatched. The germline V gene encodes CDR1 SGHRS and CDR2 YFSETQ. General study results and limits: Reportedly, a later analysis found an Asian-associated ancestry cluster had fewer N-insertions than the roughly 700-donor mean.

On this clone: Its target is not known.

This PCR relied on a set of 60 Vbeta primers and 13 Jbeta primers. Produced via immunoSEQ multiplex PCR; TCRdb's table is partial and in-frame only. The sample includes some 140,000 clones, approximately 64% of them seen just once. The sequencing sample was made of PBMCs. This clonotype originated in a woman aged 40 to 50 in good health and CMV-seronegative. The chain employs TRBV5-1 and TRBJ1-4, with TRBD1 matching over 7 bases. CDR3 region: CASRHWDSNEKLFF. CDR3 DNA sequence: TGCGCCAGCAGACACTGGGACAGTAATGAAAAACTGTTTTTT.